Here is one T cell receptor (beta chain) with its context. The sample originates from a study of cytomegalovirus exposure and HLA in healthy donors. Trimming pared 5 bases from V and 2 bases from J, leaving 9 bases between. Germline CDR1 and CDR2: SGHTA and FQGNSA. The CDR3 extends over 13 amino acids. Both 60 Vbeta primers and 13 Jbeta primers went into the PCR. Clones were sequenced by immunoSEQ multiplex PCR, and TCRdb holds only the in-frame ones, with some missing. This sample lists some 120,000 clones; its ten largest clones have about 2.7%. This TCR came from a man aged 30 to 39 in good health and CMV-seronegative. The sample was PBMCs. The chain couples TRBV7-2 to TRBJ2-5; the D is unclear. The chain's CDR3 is CASSPVHQETQYF. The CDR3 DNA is TGTGCCAGCAGCCCGGTCCATCAAGAGACCCAGTACTTC.